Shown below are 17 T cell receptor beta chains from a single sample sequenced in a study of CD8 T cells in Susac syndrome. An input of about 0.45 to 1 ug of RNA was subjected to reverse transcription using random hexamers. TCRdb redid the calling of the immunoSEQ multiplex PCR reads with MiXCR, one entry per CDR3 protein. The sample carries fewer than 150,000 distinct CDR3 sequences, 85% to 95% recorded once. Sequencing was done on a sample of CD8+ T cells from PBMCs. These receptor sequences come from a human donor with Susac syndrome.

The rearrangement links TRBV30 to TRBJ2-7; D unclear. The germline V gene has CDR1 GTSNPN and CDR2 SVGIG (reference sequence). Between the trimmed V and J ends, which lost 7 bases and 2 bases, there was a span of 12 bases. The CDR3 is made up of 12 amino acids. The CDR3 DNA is TGTGCCTCCCAAGACTTAGCCTACGAGCAGTACTTC. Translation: CASQDLAYEQYF.

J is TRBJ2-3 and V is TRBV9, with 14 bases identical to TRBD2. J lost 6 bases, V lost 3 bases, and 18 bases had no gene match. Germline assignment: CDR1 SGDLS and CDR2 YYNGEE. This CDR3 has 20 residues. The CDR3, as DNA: TGTGCCAGCAGCGGGGCCGGGACTAGCGGGAGAGTTCATCGGGTGGATACGCAGTATTTT. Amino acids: CASSGAGTSGRVHRVDTQYF.

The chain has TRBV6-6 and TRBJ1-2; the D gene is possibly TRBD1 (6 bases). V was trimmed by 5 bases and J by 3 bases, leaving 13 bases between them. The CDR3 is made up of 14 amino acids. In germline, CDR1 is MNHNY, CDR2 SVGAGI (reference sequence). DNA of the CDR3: TGTGCCAGCAGTCCTGTGGGGGCCGACTATGGCTACACCTTC. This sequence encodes CASSPVGADYGYTF.

DNA of the CDR3: TGTGCCAGCAGTCCCCCCGGGCCTTACAATGAGCAGTTCTTC. Translation gives CASSPPGPYNEQFF. The V gene is TRBV6-4, the J gene TRBJ2-1; D gene uncertain. This CDR3 region has 14 residues. Germline CDR1 and CDR2: MRHNA and SNTAGT. Trimming cost V 5 bases and J 4 bases, with 12 bases left between them.

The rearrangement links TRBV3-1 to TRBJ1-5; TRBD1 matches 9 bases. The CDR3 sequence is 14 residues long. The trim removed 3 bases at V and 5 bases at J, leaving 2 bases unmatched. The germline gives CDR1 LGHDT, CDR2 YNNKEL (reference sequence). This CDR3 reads CASSHGQGYQPQHF. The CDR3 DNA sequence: TGTGCCAGCAGCCATGGACAGGGGTATCAGCCCCAGCATTTT. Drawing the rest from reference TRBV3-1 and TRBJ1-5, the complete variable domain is DTAVSQTPKYLVTQMGNDKSIKCEQNLGHDTMYWYKQDSKKFLKIMFSYNNKELIINETVPNRFSPKSPDKAHLNLHINSLELGDSAVYFCASSHGQGYQPQHFGDGTRLSIL.

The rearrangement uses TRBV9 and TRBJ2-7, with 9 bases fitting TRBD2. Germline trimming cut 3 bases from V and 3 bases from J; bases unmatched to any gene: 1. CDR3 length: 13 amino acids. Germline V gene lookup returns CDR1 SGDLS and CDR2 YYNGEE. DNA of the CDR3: TGTGCCAGCAGCGGTAGCGGGAGCTACGAGCAGTACTTC. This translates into CASSGSGSYEQYF.

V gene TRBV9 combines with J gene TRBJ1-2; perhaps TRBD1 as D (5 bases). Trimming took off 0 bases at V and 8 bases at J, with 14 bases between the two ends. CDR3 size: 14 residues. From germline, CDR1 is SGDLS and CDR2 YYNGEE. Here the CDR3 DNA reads TGTGCCAGCAGCGTAGGAGGGGCAGCCCGCGGCTACACCTTC. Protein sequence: CASSVGGAARGYTF.

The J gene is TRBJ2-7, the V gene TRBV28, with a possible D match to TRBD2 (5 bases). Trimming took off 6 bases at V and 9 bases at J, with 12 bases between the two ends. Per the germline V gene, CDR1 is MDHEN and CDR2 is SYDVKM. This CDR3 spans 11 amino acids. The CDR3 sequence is CASSPGFGQYF. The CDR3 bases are TGTGCCAGCAGCCCGGGGTTCGGGCAGTACTTC.

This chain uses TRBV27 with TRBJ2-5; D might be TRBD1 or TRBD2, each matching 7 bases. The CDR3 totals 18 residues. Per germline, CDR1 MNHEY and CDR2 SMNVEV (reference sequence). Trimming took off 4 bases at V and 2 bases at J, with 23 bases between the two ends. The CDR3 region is CASSYGQASGGAQETQYF. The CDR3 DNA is TGTGCCAGCAGTTACGGACAGGCCAGTGGGGGGGCTCAAGAGACCCAGTACTTC.

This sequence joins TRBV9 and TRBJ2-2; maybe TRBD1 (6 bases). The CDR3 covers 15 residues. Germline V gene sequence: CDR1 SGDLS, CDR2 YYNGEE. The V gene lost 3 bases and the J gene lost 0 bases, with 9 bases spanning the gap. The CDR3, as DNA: TGTGCCAGCAGCGAAGGGACAACGAACACCGGGGAGCTGTTTTTT. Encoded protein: CASSEGTTNTGELFF.

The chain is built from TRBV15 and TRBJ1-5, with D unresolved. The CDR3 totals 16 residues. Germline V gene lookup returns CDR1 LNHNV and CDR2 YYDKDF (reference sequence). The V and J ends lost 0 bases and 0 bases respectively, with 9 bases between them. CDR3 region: CATSREQSYSNQPQHF. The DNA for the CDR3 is TGTGCCACCAGCAGAGAACAGAGTTATAGCAATCAGCCCCAGCATTTT.

The CDR3 nucleotides are TGTGCCAGCACCGAAAGTAGCGGGGGGACCTACGAGCAGTACTTC. Amino acids: CASTESSGGTYEQYF. The rearrangement links TRBV6-5 to TRBJ2-7; the match to TRBD2 covers 10 bases. Germline V gives CDR1 MNHEY, CDR2 SVGAGI. The CDR3 sequence is 15 residues long. Trimming took 7 bases from V and 2 from J; bases not matched to a gene: 8.

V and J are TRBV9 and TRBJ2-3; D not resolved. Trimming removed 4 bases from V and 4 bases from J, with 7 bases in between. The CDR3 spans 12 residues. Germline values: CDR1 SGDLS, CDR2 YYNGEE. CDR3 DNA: TGTGCCAGCAGCCATACGTCAGATACGCAGTATTTT. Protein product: CASSHTSDTQYF.

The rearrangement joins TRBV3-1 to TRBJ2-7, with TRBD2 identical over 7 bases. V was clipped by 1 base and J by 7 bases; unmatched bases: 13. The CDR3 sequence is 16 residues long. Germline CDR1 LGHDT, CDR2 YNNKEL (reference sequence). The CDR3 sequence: CASSQGSSGPHMEQYF. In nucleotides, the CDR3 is TGTGCCAGCAGCCAAGGATCTAGCGGACCGCATATGGAGCAGTACTTC.

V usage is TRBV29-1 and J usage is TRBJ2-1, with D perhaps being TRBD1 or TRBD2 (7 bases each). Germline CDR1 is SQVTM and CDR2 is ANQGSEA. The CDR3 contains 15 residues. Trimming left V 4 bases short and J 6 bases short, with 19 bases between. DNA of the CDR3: TGCAGCGTTGTATTGGTCAGGGAGGGGGCCAATGAGCAGTTCTTC. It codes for CSVVLVREGANEQFF.

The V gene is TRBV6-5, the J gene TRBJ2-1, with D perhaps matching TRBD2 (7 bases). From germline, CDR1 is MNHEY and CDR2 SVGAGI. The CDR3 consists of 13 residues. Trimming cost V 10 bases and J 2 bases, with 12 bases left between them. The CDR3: CATLGGPYNEQFF. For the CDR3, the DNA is TGTGCCACCCTCGGGGGGCCCTACAATGAGCAGTTCTTC.

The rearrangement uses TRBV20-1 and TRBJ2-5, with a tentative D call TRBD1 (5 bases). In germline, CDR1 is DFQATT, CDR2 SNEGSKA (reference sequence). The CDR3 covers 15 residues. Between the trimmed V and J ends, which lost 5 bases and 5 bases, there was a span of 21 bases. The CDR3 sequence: CSADSSGGTVETQYF. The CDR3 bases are TGCAGTGCTGACAGCTCGGGCGGAACCGTGGAGACCCAGTACTTC.